The subject of this entry is one T cell receptor (beta chain). Its antigen is as yet unknown. With 60 Vbeta and 13 Jbeta primers, the PCR was carried out. Clones were sequenced by immunoSEQ multiplex PCR, and TCRdb holds only the in-frame ones, with some missing. Among some 130,000 clones listed, approximately 71% were seen once. This specimen comes from a study of cytomegalovirus exposure and HLA in healthy donors. Study-wide points: The authors considered a cluster of highly shared sequence variants likely to be a sequencing artifact. Later on, analysis showed that most CMV-associated TCR beta chains appeared to be HLA-restricted. With later analysis, a missense DCLRE1C variant became linked to TCR beta V- and J-gene trimming.

The CDR3 totals 14 residues. Deletions cut 4 bases from V and 0 bases from J, with 9 bases between. Germline assignment: CDR1 SGHAT and CDR2 FQNNGV. This chain connects TRBV11-2 to TRBJ1-1, with D hard to call. The TCR sequence derives from a man aged 30-40 years in good health and CMV-seronegative. The source material was PBMCs. This CDR3 is CASSSPLLNTEAFF. The CDR3 bases are TGTGCCAGCAGCTCGCCTCTATTGAACACTGAAGCTTTCTTT.